This T cell receptor (beta chain) emerged from a study of CD8 T cells in Susac syndrome. It was with random hexamers that roughly 0.45 to 1 ug RNA was reverse transcribed. TCRdb itself ran the immunoSEQ multiplex PCR reads through MiXCR, one entry per CDR3 protein. The sample shows roughly 110,000 distinct CDR3 sequences, roughly 94% of them seen only once. Germline V gene sequence: CDR1 MNHEY, CDR2 SMNVEV (reference sequence). Trimming removed 5 bases from V and 4 bases from J, with 11 bases in between. The CDR3 totals 13 residues. Sequencing was performed on CD8+ T cells from PBMCs. The receptor was derived from a human donor with Susac syndrome. This sequence joins TRBV27 and TRBJ1-1; no firm D call. The CDR3 protein is CASSDRARTEAFF. The CDR3 region has the DNA TGTGCCAGCAGTGACCGGGCCCGCACTGAAGCTTTCTTT.